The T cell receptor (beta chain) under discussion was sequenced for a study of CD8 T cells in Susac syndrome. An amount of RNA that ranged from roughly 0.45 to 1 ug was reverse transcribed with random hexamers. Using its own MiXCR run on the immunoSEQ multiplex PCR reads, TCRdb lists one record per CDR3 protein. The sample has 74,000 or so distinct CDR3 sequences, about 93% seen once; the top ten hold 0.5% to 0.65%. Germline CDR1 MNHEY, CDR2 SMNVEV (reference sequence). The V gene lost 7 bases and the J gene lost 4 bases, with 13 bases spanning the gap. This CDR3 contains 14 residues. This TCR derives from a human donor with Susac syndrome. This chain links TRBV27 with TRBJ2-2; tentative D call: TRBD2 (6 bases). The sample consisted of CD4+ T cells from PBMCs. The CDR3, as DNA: TGTGCCAGCAATAGGAGGGGCTCCACCGGGGAGCTGTTTTTT. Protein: CASNRRGSTGELFF.